This T cell receptor beta chain originates from a study of Ad26.COV2.S vaccination and SARS-CoV-2 variants. Study details: In the study, Ad26.COV2.S was injected intramuscularly once, or twice 56 days apart. Study-wide findings and caveats: Placebo recipients showed lower spike-specific TCR breadth than vaccinees.

The treatment denotes: around 19 received Ad26.COV2.S at low or high dose, single or two shots; a few received placebo; per-sample allocation not given. Sampling happened 63 days after the first vaccine or placebo injection. In the vaccine, an Ad26 vector expressed the SARS-CoV-2 spike of the Wuhan strain. CDR1 is LNHDA and CDR2 is SQIVND in the germline V gene (reference sequence). V was shortened by 8 bases and J by 3 bases, with 19 bases between the two germline ends. CDR3 size: 15 residues. Generated by immunoSEQ multiplex PCR, the TCRdb table keeps only in-frame clones and is missing some. The sample comprises nearly 400,000 clones, 70% to 90% of which are singletons, and 1.5% to 2% rests with the top ten. Of note for this clone: Its cognate antigen is unknown.

Sample: peripheral blood, taken in a trial of Ad26.COV2.S vaccine versus placebo. The TCR was taken from a person between 18 and 59 years old who received the Ad26.COV2.S COVID-19 vaccine or a placebo. The chain has TRBV19 and TRBJ1-2, with D perhaps TRBD1 (6 bases). The CDR3 DNA is TGTGCCAGTGGCGTCGGGGGCAGGACGGACTATGGCTACACCTTC. It codes for CASGVGGRTDYGYTF.